The rows below give T cell receptor beta chains drawn from one sample of a study of T cell repertoires in cytomegalovirus infection. TCRdb ran MiXCR on the reads and lists one entry per CDR3 protein. There are under 850,000 distinct CDR3 sequences in the sample; roughly a third occur only once, and about 2.8% lies in the top ten. The sequencing sample was made of PBMCs. All receptors derive from a human donor in good health (CMV status not recorded). Some clones in this sample may be carry-over from other donors' samples. The CDR3 runs from the conserved cysteine through the conserved F or W. A D gene is named only where the DNA matches it firmly. Clone sizes are given selectively: once, few, many, or a class where the clone is expanded.

D gene	J gene	clone size	V gene	CDR3 DNA	CDR3 protein
NA	TRBJ2-5	few	TRBV28	TGTGCCAGCAGTTTAATGAAAGAGACCCAGTACTTC	CASSLMKETQYF
TRBD1	TRBJ2-7	NA	TRBV6-6	TGTGCCAGCAACACTCAGACAGGGATCGAGCAGTACTTC	CASNTQTGIEQYF
TRBD1	TRBJ2-7	many	TRBV7-8	TGTGCCAGCAGCGGAGGACAGGGGAGGTTATCTCGGATCGAGCAGTACTTC	CASSGGQGRLSRIEQYF
TRBD2	TRBJ2-5	many	TRBV12-3/TRBV12-4	TGTGCCAGCAGGGGACTAGCGGGAGGGCAAGAGACCCAGTACTTC	CASRGLAGGQETQYF
TRBD1	TRBJ2-1	few	TRBV11-2	TGTGCCAGCAGCGTGAGATGGACAGGGGGCTCCTACAATGAGCAGTTCTTC	CASSVRWTGGSYNEQFF
NA	TRBJ2-7	NA	TRBV5-3	TGTGCCAGCAGCCCCTCCGGGACTCTATCCTCCTACGAGCAGTACTTC	CASSPSGTLSSYEQYF
TRBD1	TRBJ1-3	many	TRBV6-1	TGTGCCAGCGGAAGGGACAGGGGAAACACCATATATTTT	CASGRDRGNTIYF
NA	TRBJ2-1	many	TRBV7-2	TGTGCCAGCAGCTTAGGTCGGTATGAGCAGTTCTTC	CASSLGRYEQFF
NA	TRBJ2-7	NA	TRBV19	TGTGCCAGTAGCGACAGTGGATTTAAGCAGTACTTC	CASSDSGFKQYF
NA	TRBJ1-5	few	TRBV7-2	TGTGCCAGCAGCTTTCCCTGGCAGCCCCAGCATTTT	CASSFPWQPQHF